These 16 T cell receptor beta chains originate from one sample sequenced in a study of patients and donors after allogeneic stem cell transplantation. TCRdb re-called the RT-PCR reads with MiXCR, one entry per CDR3 protein. Among fewer than 180,000 distinct CDR3 sequences listed, about 40% were seen once. Sequenced material: blood, either unsorted or a sorted T cell fraction (not recorded which). These receptors came from a human donor who was either an allogeneic HSCT recipient or a stem cell or donor lymphocyte infusion donor (not recorded which). It is not recorded whose cells these are; they may come from a transplant donor.

The chain links TRBV5-1 to TRBJ1-2; no reliable D call. Germline CDR1 reads SGHRS; CDR2 reads YFSETQ. CDR3 size: 12 residues. V lost 5 bases to trimming and J lost 3 bases, with 8 bases between them. CDR3 region: CASRSPDYGYTF. The CDR3 coding sequence is TGCGCCAGCAGAAGTCCGGACTATGGCTACACCTTC.

This clonotype was seen a few times. The chain links TRBV6-2 or TRBV6-3 to TRBJ2-7; D remains unclear. The CDR3 is 12 residues long. V lost 0 bases and J 2 bases, leaving 2 bases between the germline ends. The germline V gene has CDR1 MNHEY and CDR2 SVGEGT. CDR3: CASSYSAYEQYF. CDR3 sequence (DNA): TGTGCCAGCAGTTACTCCGCCTACGAGCAGTACTTC.

The rearrangement links TRBV5-1 to TRBJ1-2, with 9 bases fitting TRBD1. This CDR3 has 15 amino acids. The J segment lost 3 bases and the V segment lost 4 bases, leaving 7 bases of the junction unmatched. Germline CDR1 is SGHRS and CDR2 is YFSETQ. CDR3 in DNA: TGCGCCAGCAGCCGACAGGGGGATACATACTATGGCTACACCTTC. Translating it yields CASSRQGDTYYGYTF.

The chain joins TRBV12-3 or TRBV12-4 to TRBJ2-7; no firm D call. V was cut by 2 bases and J by 0 bases, with 8 bases left in between. CDR3 size: 14 residues. The CDR3 bases are TGTGCCAGCAGTTTACGGCAGCGCTCCTACGAGCAGTACTTC. Its protein product is CASSLRQRSYEQYF.

The V gene is TRBV25-1, the J gene TRBJ1-1, with D uncertain. Germline V gives CDR1 MGHDK, CDR2 SYGVNS. This CDR3 is built from 13 residues. V gave up 2 bases and J gave up 6 bases, with 10 bases separating them. The CDR3 spells CASSEGMRAEAFF. CDR3 nucleotide sequence: TGTGCCAGCAGTGAAGGGATGAGAGCTGAAGCTTTCTTT.

The rearrangement links TRBV5-1 to TRBJ2-4, with D unclear. V shed 4 bases and J shed 4 bases, with 15 bases lying between them. Looked up from germline, CDR1 is SGHRS and CDR2 is YFSETQ. This CDR3 is 15 amino acids long. The DNA of the CDR3 is TGCGCCAGCAGCCCCCTTGGGCCAGAAAAAAACATTCAGTACTTC. Its translation: CASSPLGPEKNIQYF. The full variable domain, its missing parts supplied by reference TRBV5-1 and TRBJ2-4, is KAGVTQTPRYLIKTRGQQVTLSCSPISGHRSVSWYQQTPGQGLQFLFEYFSETQRNKGNFPGRFSGRQFSNSRSEMNVSTLELGDSALYLCASSPLGPEKNIQYFGAGTRLSVL.

This clonotype was seen once. V usage is TRBV15 and J usage is TRBJ1-5, with 7 positions matching TRBD1. The CDR3 is made up of 15 amino acids. Germline V CDR1 and CDR2: LNHNV, YYDKDF (reference sequence). V gave up 4 bases and J gave up 7 bases; unmatched junction bases: 10. The CDR3 bases are TGTGCCACCAGCACCGGAGACAGGGCCATGCAGCCCCAGCATTTT. Protein product: CATSTGDRAMQPQHF.

The chain combines TRBV20-1 with TRBJ2-4, with 8 bases fitting TRBD2. This CDR3 is 17 amino acids long. Germline V gene data show CDR1 as DFQATT and CDR2 as SNEGSKA (reference sequence). Trimming removed 4 bases from V and 0 bases from J; junction bases left unmatched: 11. The CDR3: CSAIARGGPLAKNIQYF. The CDR3 coding sequence is TGCAGTGCTATTGCTCGCGGGGGGCCCCTAGCCAAAAACATTCAGTACTTC.

In this sample, this clonotype turned up many times. The chain has TRBV12-3 or TRBV12-4 and TRBJ1-6, with D possibly TRBD1 on 5 matching bases. The CDR3 consists of 14 residues. V was cut by 3 bases and J by 14 bases, with 17 bases left in between. CDR3 nucleotide sequence: TGTGCCAGCAGTTTCGACTCTCCTCCGGGGGCCCTCCACTTT. Protein: CASSFDSPPGALHF.

The genes are TRBV20-1 and TRBJ2-7; TRBD1 matches at 7 bases. There are 12 residues in the CDR3. With 6 bases clipped from V and 2 bases from J, the junction kept 4 bases outside the gene matches. Germline CDR1 is DFQATT and CDR2 is SNEGSKA (reference sequence). The CDR3 here is CSAVGQTYEQYF. CDR3 in DNA: TGCAGTGCAGTGGGACAGACCTACGAGCAGTACTTC.

V is TRBV5-1 and J is TRBJ1-1; D is uncertain. The V and J ends lost 2 bases and 1 base respectively, with 9 bases between them. Per the germline V gene, CDR1 is SGHRS and CDR2 is YFSETQ. CDR3 length equals 14 residues. The CDR3, as DNA: TGCGCCAGCAGCTTCGGATATTCGAACACTGAAGCTTTCTTT. It is translated as CASSFGYSNTEAFF.

The chain combines TRBV6-5 with TRBJ2-3; TRBD2 matches at 9 bases. Germline assignment: CDR1 MNHEY and CDR2 SVGAGI. The trim removed 5 bases at V and 0 bases at J, leaving 9 bases unmatched. The CDR3 is 17 residues long. Written as DNA, the CDR3 is TGTGCCAGCAGTCAGGGCGGGACTAGCCCAAGCACAGATACGCAGTATTTT. This gives the protein CASSQGGTSPSTDTQYF.

The chain recombines TRBV13 with TRBJ1-2, with TRBD1 matching 8 bases. Germline CDR1 PRHDT, CDR2 FYEKMQ (reference sequence). V lost 3 bases to trimming and J lost 4 bases; unmatched junction nucleotides: 10. The CDR3 length is 16 residues. The CDR3 loop reads CASSFSGTGDAYGYTF. CDR3 DNA sequence: TGTGCCAGCAGCTTTTCCGGGACAGGAGATGCCTATGGCTACACCTTC.

The V gene is TRBV4-1, the J gene TRBJ1-3; unclear D gene. Germline lookup yields CDR1 MGHRA and CDR2 YSYEKL. The germline V and J ends were trimmed by 2 bases and 10 bases, with 15 bases remaining between them. The CDR3 extends over 14 amino acids. CDR3 nucleotides: TGCGCCAGCAGCCAAAGTTCCTTGGGTCGGACCATATATTTT. It codes for CASSQSSLGRTIYF.

The chain employs TRBV5-6 and TRBJ1-5, with D hard to call. Germline lookup yields CDR1 SGHDT and CDR2 YYEEEE. The CDR3 length is 14 residues. V lost 1 base and J lost 3, with 8 bases in between. In DNA, the CDR3 is TGTGCCAGCAGCTTGTACCCTTCCAATCAGCCCCAGCATTTT. This encodes CASSLYPSNQPQHF.

This chain connects TRBV9 to TRBJ1-2; D is ambiguous. Germline assignment: CDR1 SGDLS and CDR2 YYNGEE. The V and J ends lost 4 bases and 3 bases respectively, with 13 bases between them. This CDR3 spans 14 amino acids. CDR3 sequence: CASSLLAKDYGYTF. Here the CDR3 DNA reads TGTGCCAGCAGCCTCCTGGCGAAGGACTATGGCTACACCTTC.